Listed below are T cell receptor beta chains from one sample, sequenced in a study of T cells after yellow fever vaccination. TCRdb reprocessed the 5' RACE reads via MiXCR and lists one record per CDR3 protein. The table includes about 340,000 distinct CDR3 sequences, under 15% detected once. The material was CD4+ T cells sorted from PBMCs, obtained 15 days after the yellow fever booster vaccination. The origin of the receptors is a man in his late teens or twenties who received the YFV17D yellow fever vaccine. Both conserved end residues are part of each CDR3. A D gene is named only where the DNA matches it firmly. Not all rows give a size; the values are once, few, many and, for expanded clones, a class.

>TRBJ1-1|few|.|TRBV6-4|14
TGTGCCAGCAGTGACCACAGCGGGAACACTGAAGCTTTCTTT
CASSDHSGNTEAFF
>TRBJ1-1|few|.|TRBV4-1|13
TGCGCCAGCAGTCGGGGGGGGTTGGGTGAAGCTTTCTTT
CASSRGGLGEAFF
>TRBJ2-2|few|.|TRBV7-2|15
TGTGCCAGCAGCTTAATGAGCGGGAACACCGGGGAGCTGTTTTTT
CASSLMSGNTGELFF
>TRBJ2-5|.|.|TRBV5-1|17
TGCGCCAGCAGTTACGCCCCGACGGGACACAGCCAAGAGACCCAGTACTTC
CASSYAPTGHSQETQYF
>TRBJ2-3|.|TRBD2|TRBV7-9|15
TGTGCCAGCAGCACCCTAGCGGGGGGCACAGATACGCAGTATTTT
CASSTLAGGTDTQYF
>TRBJ2-4|many|.|TRBV20-1|14
TGCAGTGCTAGAGATGGGGGACAAAAAAACATTCAGTACTTC
CSARDGGQKNIQYF
>TRBJ2-7|.|.|TRBV5-1|14
TGCGCCAGCAGCTTGAGATTGGGTTCCCACGAGCAGTACTTC
CASSLRLGSHEQYF
>TRBJ1-2|.|.|TRBV6-2/TRBV6-3|13
TGTGCCAGCAGGAACGGCGAAGGCTATGGCTACACCTTC
CASRNGEGYGYTF
>TRBJ1-2|.|.|TRBV7-9|11
TGTGCCAGCCGCAGGGAGGGTGGCTACACCTTC
CASRREGGYTF
>TRBJ2-3|many|TRBD2|TRBV27|19
TGTGCCAGCAAGGGAGCTCCGGGGACTAGCGGGCAAAGCACAGATACGCAGTATTTT
CASKGAPGTSGQSTDTQYF
>TRBJ2-3|.|TRBD1|TRBV5-6|14
TGTGCCAGCAGCTCTAGGGACAGGGGGGATACGCAGTATTTT
CASSSRDRGDTQYF
>TRBJ2-4|many|.|TRBV5-6|13
TGTGCCAGCAGCTTGTGGGCCAGAAACATTCAGTACTTC
CASSLWARNIQYF
>TRBJ1-4|few|TRBD1|TRBV20-1|15
TGCAGTGCTCCTAATACAGGGGCATTTAATGAAAAACTGTTTTTT
CSAPNTGAFNEKLFF
>TRBJ2-5|.|.|TRBV20-1|14
TGCAGTGCTAGACCGAGGACTACCCAAGAGACCCAGTACTTC
CSARPRTTQETQYF
>TRBJ2-2|many|.|TRBV11-1|15
TGTGCCAGCAGCCCCGGGACTGGTAACACCGGGGAGCTGTTTTTT
CASSPGTGNTGELFF